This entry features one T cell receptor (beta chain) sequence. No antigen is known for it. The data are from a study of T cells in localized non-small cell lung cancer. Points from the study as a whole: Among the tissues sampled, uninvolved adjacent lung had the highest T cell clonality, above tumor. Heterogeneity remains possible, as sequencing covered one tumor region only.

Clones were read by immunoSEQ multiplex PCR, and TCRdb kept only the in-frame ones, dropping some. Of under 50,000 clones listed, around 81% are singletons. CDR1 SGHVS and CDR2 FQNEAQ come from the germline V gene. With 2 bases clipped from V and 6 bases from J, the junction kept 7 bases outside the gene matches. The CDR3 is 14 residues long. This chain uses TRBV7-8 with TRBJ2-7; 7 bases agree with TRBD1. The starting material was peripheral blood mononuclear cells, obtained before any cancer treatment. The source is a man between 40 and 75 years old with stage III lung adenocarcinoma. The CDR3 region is CASSLWGQGVEQYF. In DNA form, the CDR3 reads TGTGCCAGCAGCTTATGGGGCCAGGGGGTCGAGCAGTACTTC.